This T cell receptor (beta chain) was obtained from a study of T cells expressing NK-cell markers. Study results and limitations: In roughly 6 donors, dominant CD3+CD56+NKG2C+ clones formed roughly 1.0-7.5% of CD8+ cells.

This CDR3 is built from 15 residues. The germline CDR1 and CDR2 sequences are DFQATT and SNEGSKA (reference sequence). TCRdb reprocessed the 5' RACE reads and stores each CDR3 protein as one record, lacking DNA. Its table records roughly 390,000 distinct CDR3 sequences. Note on this clonotype: Its target is not known.

The sequencing sample was made of blood T cells: a sorted CD56 or NKG2C T cell subset, CD4+ or CD8+ T cells, or bulk PBMC T cells (not recorded which). This receptor was identified in a woman in her forties or fifties in good health. V and J are TRBV20-1 and TRBJ2-1. The CDR3 reads CSAKERSVPYNEQFF.